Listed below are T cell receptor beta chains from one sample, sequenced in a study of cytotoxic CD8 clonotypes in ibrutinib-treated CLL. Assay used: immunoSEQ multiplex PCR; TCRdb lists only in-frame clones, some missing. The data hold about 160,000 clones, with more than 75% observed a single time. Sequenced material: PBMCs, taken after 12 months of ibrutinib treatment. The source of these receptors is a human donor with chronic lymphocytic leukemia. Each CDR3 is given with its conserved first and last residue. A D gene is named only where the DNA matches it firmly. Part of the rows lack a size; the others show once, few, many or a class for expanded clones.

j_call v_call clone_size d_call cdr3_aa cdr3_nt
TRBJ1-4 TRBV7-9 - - CASSFLQGNEKLFF TGTGCCAGCAGCTTCCTCCAGGGGAATGAAAAACTGTTTTTT
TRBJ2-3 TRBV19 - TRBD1 CASSIPGQGRDTQYF TGTGCCAGTAGTATACCGGGACAGGGAAGAGATACGCAGTATTTT
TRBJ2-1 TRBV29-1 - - CSGVQGYKYNEQFF TGCAGCGGAGTACAGGGATACAAATACAATGAGCAGTTCTTC
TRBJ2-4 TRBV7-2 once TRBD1 CASSVQGPKNIQYF TGTGCCAGCAGCGTACAGGGGCCCAAAAACATTCAGTACTTC
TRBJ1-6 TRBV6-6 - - CASRSQGNSPLHF TGTGCCAGCAGGTCCCAGGGAAACTCACCCCTCCACTTT
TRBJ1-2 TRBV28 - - CASTPPGVGNYGYTF TGTGCCAGCACCCCGCCGGGGGTCGGTAACTATGGCTACACCTTC
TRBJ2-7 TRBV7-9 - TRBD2 CASSLGGVAGNYEQYF TGTGCCAGCAGCTTAGGGGGCGTAGCGGGAAACTACGAGCAGTACTTC
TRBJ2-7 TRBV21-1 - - CASSRGLAESIFYEQYF TGTGCCAGCAGCCGAGGGCTAGCGGAAAGCATTTTCTACGAGCAGTACTTC
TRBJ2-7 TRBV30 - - CARGSGGNSYEQYF TGTGCCCGGGGCTCCGGGGGAAACTCCTACGAGCAGTACTTC
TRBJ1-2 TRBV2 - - CASKVQLENYGYTF TGTGCCAGCAAAGTTCAGCTCGAAAATTATGGCTACACCTTC
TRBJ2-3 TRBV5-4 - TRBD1 CASSSDRADTQYF TGTGCCAGCAGTTCGGACAGGGCAGATACGCAGTATTTT
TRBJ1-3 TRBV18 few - CASSPIGQLSGNTIYF TGTGCCAGCTCACCTATCGGACAGCTCTCTGGAAACACCATATATTTT
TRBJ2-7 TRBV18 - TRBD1 CASSLDRAGDEQYF TGTGCCAGCTCCCTTGACAGGGCCGGGGACGAGCAGTACTTC
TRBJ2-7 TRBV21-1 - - CASSRDTGRFSYEQYF TGTGCCAGCAGCAGAGACACAGGGAGATTTTCCTACGAGCAGTACTTC
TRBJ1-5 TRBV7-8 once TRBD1 CASSYGQGEHF TGTGCCAGCAGCTACGGACAGGGGGAGCATTTT
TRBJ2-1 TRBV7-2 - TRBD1 CASSSGYRGTSYNEQFF TGTGCCAGCAGCTCCGGCTACAGGGGAACCTCCTACAATGAGCAGTTCTTC
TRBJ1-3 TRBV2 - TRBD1 CASRRTGGGLSGNTIYF TGTGCCAGCAGGCGGACAGGGGGCGGACTCTCTGGAAACACCATATATTTT
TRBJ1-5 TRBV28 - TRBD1 CASSLGTVNQPQHF TGTGCCAGCAGTTTAGGGACAGTTAATCAGCCCCAGCATTTT
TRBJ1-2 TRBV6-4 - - CASSDSGSGQGGYTF TGTGCCAGCAGTGACTCAGGAAGCGGGCAAGGTGGCTACACCTTC
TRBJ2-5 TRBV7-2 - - CASSRDRQETQYF TGTGCCAGCAGCCGAGACAGACAAGAGACCCAGTACTTC
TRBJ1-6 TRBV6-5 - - CASSYSPTGNNSPLHF TGTGCCAGCAGTTACTCGCCGACAGGAAATAATTCACCCCTCCACTTT
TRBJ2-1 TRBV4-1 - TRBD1 CASSQGAQTGIYNEQFF TGCGCCAGCAGCCAAGGGGCTCAGACAGGGATCTACAATGAGCAGTTCTTC
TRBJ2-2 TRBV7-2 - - CASCNKGTGELFF TGTGCCAGCTGCAATAAGGGCACCGGGGAGCTGTTTTTT
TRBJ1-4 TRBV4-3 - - CASSQIAGGALHEKLFF TGCGCCAGCAGCCAAATCGCGGGGGGGGCGCTTCACGAAAAACTGTTTTTT
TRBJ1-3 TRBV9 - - CASSSVTGASGNTIYF TGTGCCAGCAGCTCCGTGACAGGAGCCTCTGGAAACACCATATATTTT
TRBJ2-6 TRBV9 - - CASSPVVLLSSGANVLTF TGTGCCAGCAGCCCCGTAGTATTGTTATCCTCTGGGGCCAACGTCCTGACTTTC
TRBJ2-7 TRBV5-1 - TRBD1 CASGPVMGQGYEQYF TGCGCCAGCGGACCGGTCATGGGACAGGGCTACGAGCAGTACTTC
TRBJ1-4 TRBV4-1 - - CASSRLEGTNEKLFF TGCGCCAGCAGCCGCCTTGAGGGAACTAATGAAAAACTGTTTTTT
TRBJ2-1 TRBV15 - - CATSRPSRERYFNEQFF TGTGCCACCAGCAGACCGAGTAGAGAGCGATACTTCAATGAGCAGTTCTTC
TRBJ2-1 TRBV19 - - CASSIVSGPRKFF TGTGCCAGTAGTATAGTTTCAGGCCCTAGAAAGTTCTTC
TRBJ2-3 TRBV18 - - CASSPPGGGTDTQYF TGTGCCAGCTCACCACCCGGGGGTGGCACAGATACGCAGTATTTT
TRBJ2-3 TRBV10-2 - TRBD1 CASSETGGTDTQYF TGCGCCAGCAGTGAGACAGGGGGGACAGATACGCAGTATTTT
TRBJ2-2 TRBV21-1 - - CASSKGGQGVHTGELFF TGTGCCAGCAGCAAAGGCGGACAGGGGGTTCACACCGGGGAGCTGTTTTTT
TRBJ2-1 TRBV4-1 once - CASSPGSASSYNEQFF TGCGCCAGCAGCCCCGGATCGGCGAGCTCCTACAATGAGCAGTTCTTC
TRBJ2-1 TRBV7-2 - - CASRPRADPYNEQFF TGTGCCAGCAGACCAAGAGCGGATCCCTACAATGAGCAGTTCTTC
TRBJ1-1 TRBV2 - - CASNPEQDTEAFF TGTGCCAGCAACCCGGAACAGGACACTGAAGCTTTCTTT
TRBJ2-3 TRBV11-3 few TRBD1 CASSSRTGDTQYF TGTGCCAGCAGCTCGAGGACAGGAGATACGCAGTATTTT
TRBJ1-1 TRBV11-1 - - CASSLSTNTEAFF TGTGCCAGCAGCTTATCAACGAACACTGAAGCTTTCTTT
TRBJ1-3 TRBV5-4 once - CASSLDRDSGNTIYF TGTGCCAGCAGCTTGGACAGGGACTCTGGAAACACCATATATTTT
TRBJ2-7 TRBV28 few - CASSLRVNEQYF TGTGCCAGCAGTCTTAGGGTTAACGAGCAGTACTTC
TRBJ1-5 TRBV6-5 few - CASSRQWSNQPQHF TGTGCCAGCAGCCGACAGTGGAGCAATCAGCCCCAGCATTTT
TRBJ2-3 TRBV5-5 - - CASSYKGGTDTDTQYF TGTGCCAGCAGCTATAAGGGGGGGACCGACACAGATACGCAGTATTTT
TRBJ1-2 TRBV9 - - CASSADTGHPNYGYTF TGTGCCAGCAGCGCCGATACGGGACACCCTAACTATGGCTACACCTTC
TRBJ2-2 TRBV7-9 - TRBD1 CASSPHDTGDLTGELFF TGTGCCAGCAGCCCACATGATACAGGGGATCTCACCGGGGAGCTGTTTTTT
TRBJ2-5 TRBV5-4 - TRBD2 CASSLKFASSGAVGETQYF TGTGCCAGCAGCTTGAAATTCGCGTCTAGCGGGGCGGTGGGGGAGACCCAGTACTTC
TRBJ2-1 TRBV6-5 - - CASRDFGEQFF TGTGCCAGCAGGGACTTTGGCGAGCAGTTCTTC
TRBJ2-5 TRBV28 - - CASSFGGRETQYF TGTGCCAGCAGTTTTGGGGGGCGGGAGACCCAGTACTTC
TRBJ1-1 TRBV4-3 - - CASQAGRASITEAFF TGCGCCAGCCAAGCCGGGAGGGCGTCAATCACTGAAGCTTTCTTT
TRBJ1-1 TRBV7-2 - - CASSSPRHTEAFF TGTGCCAGCAGCTCGCCGAGGCACACTGAAGCTTTCTTT
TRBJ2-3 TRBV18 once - CASSPQKFTDTQYF TGTGCCAGCTCACCACAAAAGTTCACAGATACGCAGTATTTT
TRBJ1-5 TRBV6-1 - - CASSATPDSNQPQHF TGTGCCAGCAGCGCGACACCGGATAGCAATCAGCCCCAGCATTTT
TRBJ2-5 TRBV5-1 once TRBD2 CASSSGLVRETQYF TGCGCCAGCAGCTCAGGACTAGTGCGGGAGACCCAGTACTTC
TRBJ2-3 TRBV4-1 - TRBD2 CASSQYSGGADTQYF TGCGCCAGCAGCCAATATAGCGGGGGGGCGGATACGCAGTATTTT
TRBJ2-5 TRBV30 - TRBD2 CAWRAGRVETQYF TGTGCCTGGAGAGCAGGGAGGGTCGAGACCCAGTACTTC
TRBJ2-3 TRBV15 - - CATSRDQGPGTQYF TGTGCCACCAGCAGAGATCAAGGCCCCGGGACGCAGTATTTT
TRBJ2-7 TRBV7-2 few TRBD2 CASSLAAGVFTPYEQYF TGTGCCAGCAGCTTAGCGGCGGGAGTTTTCACCCCCTACGAGCAGTACTTC
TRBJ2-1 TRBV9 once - CASSVDGYNEQFF TGTGCCAGCAGCGTAGACGGGTACAATGAGCAGTTCTTC
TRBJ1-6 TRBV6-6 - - CASSPRTSRSPLHF TGTGCCAGCAGCCCTCGGACGTCGAGGTCACCCCTCCACTTT
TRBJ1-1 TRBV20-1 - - CSARENTEAFF TGCAGTGCTAGGGAAAACACTGAAGCTTTCTTT